These 26 T cell receptor beta chains were sequenced from one sample in a study of glioma-infiltrating T cells. Amplification of TCR alpha and beta CDR3 regions from RNA used iRepertoire nested multiplex PCR. A single record per CDR3 protein comes from TCRdb applying MiXCR to the multiplex PCR reads. This sample carries 170,000 or so distinct CDR3 sequences, about 46% of them seen once, and the ten largest clones take over 4%. The sequenced material came from glioma tissue, nonneoplastic brain tissue, or PBMCs (not recorded which). These receptors all come from a human donor with low-grade glioma or glioblastoma, undergoing nonglioma brain surgery, or in good health (not recorded which).

The chain combines TRBV29-1 with TRBJ2-7; D remains unclear. CDR1 SQVTM and CDR2 ANQGSEA come from the germline V gene. The CDR3 loop spans 13 amino acids. Trimming left V 6 bases short and J 6 bases short, with 18 bases between. CDR3 region: CSVGRTRTGEQYF. The DNA for the CDR3 is TGCAGCGTGGGTCGGACCCGTACGGGCGAGCAGTACTTC.

On this clonotype: Germline is not matched at one junction end, which may reflect a read error. The V call is TRBV20-1, the J call TRBJ2-1; TRBD2 matches 8 bases. The germline CDR1 and CDR2 sequences are DFQATT and SNEGSKA (reference sequence). The CDR3 loop spans 15 amino acids. CDR3 in DNA: TGCAGTGCTAGGTACGGGACTAGGGCTTACAACGAGCAGTTCTTC. This codes for CSARYGTRAYNEQFF.

Remarks on this clonotype: A much larger clone lies a single base off, so this may be a read error. It is likely a read error, because the conserved phenylalanine at the end of the CDR3 is missing. This sequence joins TRBV2 and TRBJ2-7; no definite D call. The CDR3 loop spans 13 amino acids. Germline CDR1 is SNHLY and CDR2 is FYNNEI. V shed 0 bases and J shed 6 bases, with 9 bases lying between them. The CDR3 protein is CASSEALRGEQYL. The DNA of the CDR3 is TGTGCCAGCAGTGAAGCCCTTCGAGGCGAGCAGTACCTC.

Regarding this clonotype: Given a much more abundant clone one base away, this may be a read error. J is TRBJ1-5 and V is TRBV7-9; 9 bases align to TRBD1. The CDR3 runs 15 residues. Per the germline V gene, CDR1 is SEHNR and CDR2 is FQNEAQ (reference sequence). The CDR3 protein is CASSPGTGSNQHQHF. The CDR3 nucleotides are TGTGCCAGCAGCCCGGGGACAGGGAGTAATCAGCACCAGCATTTT.

The table lists this clonotype with many counts. The chain uses TRBV27 and TRBJ2-2, with 11 bases aligning to TRBD2. Per the germline V gene, CDR1 is MNHEY and CDR2 is SMNVEV (reference sequence). The trim removed 4 bases at V and 1 base at J, leaving 8 bases unmatched. The CDR3 length is 18 residues. The CDR3 DNA sequence: TGTGCCAGCAGTTGGTCTCTAGCGGGAGGCCAGAACACCGGGGAGCTGTTTTTT. Its protein is CASSWSLAGGQNTGELFF.

At least ten counts were recorded for this clonotype. The chain joins TRBV5-1 to TRBJ2-1; TRBD2 matches 7 bases. The CDR3 runs 12 residues. With V trimmed by 6 bases and J by 10 bases, 7 bases remained unmatched. Per germline, CDR1 SGHRS and CDR2 YFSETQ. The CDR3 loop reads CASIRAGVEQFF. CDR3 DNA sequence: TGCGCCAGCATCCGGGCGGGAGTCGAGCAGTTCTTC.

This clonotype was seen more than once but under ten times. The J gene is TRBJ2-1, the V gene TRBV7-3, with 7 bases matching TRBD1. Germline V lookup: CDR1 SGHTA, CDR2 FQGTGA. V was clipped by 5 bases and J by 2 bases; unmatched bases: 9. The CDR3 is made up of 16 amino acids. The CDR3 protein is CASSNTGDWAYNEQFF. The CDR3 DNA sequence: TGTGCCAGCAGCAATACAGGGGATTGGGCCTACAATGAGCAGTTCTTC.

Only a few counts were recorded for this clonotype. The chain has TRBV29-1 and TRBJ2-3, with D uncertain. Germline CDR1 and CDR2: SQVTM and ANQGSEA. Trimming cost V 3 bases and J 1 base, with 2 bases left between them. The CDR3 runs 11 residues. As DNA, the CDR3 is TGCAGCGTTGAGGGCACAGATACGCAGTATTTT. This translates into CSVEGTDTQYF.

The chain uses TRBV28 and TRBJ2-1; 7 nucleotides agree with TRBD2. The CDR3 has 16 residues. V shed 3 bases, J shed 3 bases, and the junction held 8 bases outside the gene matches. Germline V gene data show CDR1 as MDHEN and CDR2 as SYDVKM. The CDR3, as DNA: TGTGCCAGCAGTTTGTCTCTCGGGGGGTACTACAATGAGCAGTTCTTC. Its translation is CASSLSLGGYYNEQFF.

In its sample, this clonotype was seen many times. The genes are TRBV28 and TRBJ2-3, with D uncertain. Germline V gene sequence: CDR1 MDHEN, CDR2 SYDVKM. V was trimmed by 7 bases and J by 2 bases, leaving 10 bases between them. The CDR3 loop spans 13 amino acids. The CDR3 nucleotides are TGTGCCAGCAATGACTTCAACACAGATACGCAGTATTTT. Protein sequence: CASNDFNTDTQYF.

The V and J genes are TRBV2 and TRBJ1-2; 8 bases are a match to TRBD1. The germline V gene encodes CDR1 SNHLY and CDR2 FYNNEI. The junction had 15 bases not matched to a gene; V was cut back by 6 bases and J by 6 bases. This CDR3 is 16 amino acids long. The CDR3 here is CASSKTPGQASDGYTF. CDR3 nucleotides: TGTGCCAGCAGCAAGACTCCGGGACAGGCGTCTGATGGCTACACCTTC.

The rearrangement uses TRBV14 and TRBJ2-3; 7 bases are shared with TRBD1. The germline CDR1 and CDR2 sequences are SGHDN and FVKESK. The CDR3 length is 16 residues. With 4 bases clipped from V and 0 bases from J, the junction kept 7 bases outside the gene matches. This CDR3 reads CASSPRRDSSTDTQYF. CDR3 DNA sequence: TGTGCCAGCAGCCCCAGACGGGACAGTAGCACAGATACGCAGTATTTT.

V usage is TRBV19 and J usage is TRBJ2-1; TRBD2 matches at 10 bases. This CDR3 contains 16 residues. CDR1 is LNHDA and CDR2 is SQIVND in the germline V gene (reference sequence). The junction had 4 bases not matched to a gene; V was cut back by 1 base and J by 4 bases. The CDR3 protein is CASSIASGSPYNEQFF. The CDR3 bases are TGTGCCAGTAGTATAGCTAGCGGGAGCCCTTACAATGAGCAGTTCTTC.

This clonotype was counted many times. V is TRBV27 and J is TRBJ2-3, with TRBD2 matching over 9 bases. This CDR3 contains 15 residues. V was clipped by 5 bases and J by 2 bases; unmatched bases: 5. Germline CDR1 MNHEY, CDR2 SMNVEV (reference sequence). This chain's CDR3 is CASSPLAGPTDTQYF. The CDR3 bases are TGTGCCAGCAGTCCTCTAGCGGGACCCACAGATACGCAGTATTTT.

Concerning this clonotype: Just one base apart from a much larger clone, this may be a read error. The CDR3 sequence is CASSLDLSYEQYF. The CDR3 DNA follows: TGTGCCTCATCACTAGACTTGTCCTACGAGCAGTACTTC. V is TRBV2 and J is TRBJ2-7; a possible D gene is TRBD2 (5 bases). The germline V gene encodes CDR1 SNHLY and CDR2 FYNNEI. The V end was cut by 11 bases, the J end by 1 base, with 15 bases between. The length of the CDR3 is 13 residues.

Note on this clonotype: A much larger clone differs by one base, so this may be a read error. V and J are TRBV2 and TRBJ2-2; 8 bases map to TRBD2. The CDR3 extends over 14 amino acids. Germline V gene data show CDR1 as SNHLY and CDR2 as FYNNEI. CDR3 amino acids: CATGGLANTVELFF. CDR3 DNA sequence: TGTGCCACGGGAGGACTAGCTAACACCGTGGAGCTGTTTTTT. Full variable domain (rest looked up from reference TRBV2 and TRBJ2-2): EPEVTQTPSHQVTQMGQEVILRCVPISNHLYFYWYRQILGQKVEFLVSFYNNEISEKSEIFDDQFSVERPDGSNFTLKIRSTKLEDSAMYFCATGGLANTVELFFGEGSRLTVL.

This clonotype was seen many times. The CDR3 DNA reads TGTGCCAGCAGTCTGACTCGCTACAATGAGCAGTTCTTC. Protein sequence: CASSLTRYNEQFF. V is TRBV12-3 or TRBV12-4 and J is TRBJ2-1; D not resolved. This CDR3 comprises 13 residues. Trimming removed 5 bases from V and 3 bases from J, with 8 bases in between.

This clonotype was observed many times. The chain combines TRBV9 with TRBJ1-2; 7 bases agree with TRBD1. The CDR3 contains 14 residues. CDR1 SGDLS and CDR2 YYNGEE come from the germline V gene. After removal of 5 bases from V and 4 bases from J, the junction contained 8 bases not matched to a gene. As DNA, the CDR3 is TGTGCCAGCAGTGGTAGGACAGGAGCCTATGGCTACACCTTC. Translating gives CASSGRTGAYGYTF.

This sequence joins TRBV5-1 and TRBJ2-3, with TRBD1 as a possible D gene (5 bases). CDR3 length: 13 amino acids. CDR1 is SGHRS and CDR2 is YFSETQ in the germline V gene. The V gene lost 0 bases and the J gene lost 6 bases, with 8 bases spanning the gap. In nucleotides, the CDR3 is TGCGCCAGCAGCTTGGAGGGGCGGGATACGCAGTATTTT. It codes for CASSLEGRDTQYF.

The gene calls are TRBV4-2 and TRBJ2-1, with 7 bases lining up with TRBD2. The trim removed 0 bases at V and 10 bases at J, leaving 6 bases unmatched. The CDR3 runs 14 residues. Per germline, CDR1 LGHNA and CDR2 YNFKEQ. The chain's CDR3 is CASSQEAERGEQFF. The DNA for the CDR3 is TGTGCCAGCAGCCAAGAAGCAGAGCGGGGAGAGCAGTTCTTC.

On this clonotype: A much larger clone sits a single nucleotide away, making a read error possible. The rearrangement uses TRBV10-3 and TRBJ1-2; D gene uncertain. The length of the CDR3 is 15 residues. Germline V CDR1 and CDR2: ENHRY, SYGVKD. Trimming took off 0 bases at V and 5 bases at J, with 13 bases between the two ends. As DNA, the CDR3 is TGTGCCATCAGTGAGTCCCAGGATGAACGGTATGGCTACACCTTC. As protein: CAISESQDERYGYTF.

This clonotype has a count of ten or more. The V gene is TRBV2, the J gene TRBJ1-5; tentative D call: TRBD1 (6 bases). The V and J ends lost 0 bases and 0 bases respectively, with 18 bases between them. Germline V CDR1 and CDR2: SNHLY, FYNNEI. The CDR3 spans 19 residues. CDR3: CASSEALESGHYSNQPQHF. The CDR3 DNA sequence: TGTGCCAGCAGTGAAGCGCTAGAGTCGGGACACTATAGCAATCAGCCCCAGCATTTT.

This clonotype was seen repeatedly, ten times or more. The chain carries TRBV27 and TRBJ2-7; 8 positions agree with TRBD1. The germline CDR1 and CDR2 sequences are MNHEY and SMNVEV (reference sequence). The V and J ends lost 4 bases and 5 bases, in that order; junction bases with no gene match: 7. The CDR3 contains 14 residues. In DNA form, the CDR3 reads TGTGCCAGCAGTTCCTGGACAGGGCAGCACGAGCAGTACTTC. This sequence encodes CASSSWTGQHEQYF.

This clonotype was detected many times. The chain has TRBV15 and TRBJ2-1; D is ambiguous. Germline CDR1 is LNHNV and CDR2 is YYDKDF (reference sequence). The CDR3 length is 12 residues. Trimming stripped 6 bases from V and 4 bases from J, with 7 bases between. Here the CDR3 reads CATREGYNEQFF. The CDR3 nucleotides are TGTGCCACCAGGGAAGGGTACAATGAGCAGTTCTTC.

The gene calls are TRBV6-6 and TRBJ2-2; D is uncertain. The ends were cut back, 8 bases at V and 4 bases at J, with 20 bases in the middle. Germline loops: CDR1 MNHNY, CDR2 SVGAGI (reference sequence). This CDR3 region has 16 residues. The CDR3 DNA reads TGTGCCAGCCTATATAACCCAGTGGGTATCACCGGGGAGCTGTTTTTT. It yields the protein CASLYNPVGITGELFF.

At least ten counts were recorded for this clonotype. V gene TRBV6-1 combines with J gene TRBJ2-5; tentatively, D is TRBD1 (6 bases). Germline-derived CDR1 and CDR2 are MNHNS and SASEGT. The CDR3 consists of 15 residues. V was trimmed by 6 bases and J by 2 bases, leaving 16 bases between them. The chain's CDR3 is CASRRMGTSQETQYF. In nucleotides, the CDR3 is TGTGCCAGCAGGCGAATGGGGACATCTCAAGAGACCCAGTACTTC.